This T cell receptor (beta chain) was retrieved from a study of blood T cell repertoires in COVID-19. About the research overall: Sites across the United States, Italy and Spain contributed samples from acute and convalescent COVID-19. PBMCs, B-cell-depleted T cells, or T cells provided the cDNA or gDNA that made up the material.

As originally analysed: Amplifying reference gene primers gave estimates of nucleated cell counts. Data came from immunoSEQ multiplex PCR; TCRdb stores just in-frame clones and leaves some out. V and J calls and clone size are copied from that table; D and trimming were computed from the DNA. The table has 410,000 or so clones, roughly 89% seen once. The CDR3 extends over 15 amino acids. Trimming took 0 bases from V and 2 from J, leaving 12 bases between them. Germline CDR1 is SGDLS and CDR2 is YYNGEE. The source is a woman aged 25-40 years with active or convalescent COVID-19. The chain uses TRBV9 and TRBJ2-7, with a weak D call TRBD2 (6 bases). Sequencing was performed on peripheral blood. Here the CDR3 reads CASSVAGTSTYEQYF. The CDR3, as DNA: TGTGCCAGCAGCGTAGCTGGGACTTCGACCTACGAGCAGTACTTC.